Shown below are 7 T cell receptor beta chains from a single sample sequenced in a study of T cell clonality in common variable immunodeficiency. Using immunoSEQ multiplex PCR, the repertoire was profiled, and TCRdb retains in-frame clones only, with some absent. This sample comprises 30,000 to 40,000 clones, none seen once only. The sequenced material came from peripheral blood mononuclear cells. The receptors derive from a person aged 18 to 70 in good health.

This clone has ten or more counts. The read terminates 3 residues ahead of where the CDR3 ends, so the germline J gene completes it. The V gene is TRBV2, the J gene TRBJ2-4; 9 nucleotides align to TRBD2. The germline V gene encodes CDR1 SNHLY and CDR2 FYNNEI. The CDR3 sequence is 13 residues long. The CDR3 loop is CASSELAGGPQYF. CDR3 DNA, as far as it was read: TGTGCCAGCAGTGAACTGGCGGGGGGGCCT.

This clone was detected ten times or more. The CDR3 sequence is CSARNPLAGDEQYF. Incomplete CDR3 DNA: TGCAGTGCTAGAAACCCCCTAGCGGGCGACGAG. The chain uses TRBV20-1 and TRBJ2-7; the match to TRBD2 covers 8 bases. Sequencing ends 3 residues short of the CDR3 end; the germline J gene provides the rest. J was trimmed by 5 bases and V by 2 bases; bases with no gene match: 8. CDR3 size: 14 residues. Looked up from germline, CDR1 is DFQATT and CDR2 is SNEGSKA (reference sequence).

At least ten counts were recorded for this clone. The CDR3 extends 3 residues past the end of the read, so its final part is completed from the germline J gene. This rearrangement joins TRBV2 to TRBJ2-1; 7 bases align to TRBD2. Looked up from germline, CDR1 is SNHLY and CDR2 is FYNNEI. V shed 6 bases, J shed 9 bases, and the junction held 11 bases outside the gene matches. This CDR3 contains 14 residues. The DNA read from the CDR3 is TGTGCCAGCAGGGGTCGCGCGGGAGCGGCTGAG. Translation: CASRGRAGAAE. The CDR3 as a whole reads CASRGRAGAAEQFF.

This clone has a count of ten or more. The sequence runs out 3 residues before the end of the CDR3; the remainder is reconstructed from the germline J gene. The rearrangement links TRBV20-1 to TRBJ1-1; TRBD1 aligns across 7 bases. The V gene end was trimmed by 0 bases and the J gene end by 3 bases; junction bases not matched to a gene: 7. Germline V gene sequence: CDR1 DFQATT, CDR2 SNEGSKA (reference sequence). CDR3 length: 15 amino acids. The sequenced part of the CDR3 DNA is TGCAGTGCTAGAGATCGGAGGACAGGAGACACTGAA. Translating gives CSARDRRTGDTE. Given in full, the CDR3 is CSARDRRTGDTEAFF.

This clone was counted many times. Read sequence stops 3 residues before the CDR3 end, and the germline J gene provides the missing end. The V gene is TRBV2, the J gene TRBJ1-1; tentatively, D is TRBD1 (5 bases). Looked up from germline, CDR1 is SNHLY and CDR2 is FYNNEI. The ends were cut back, 4 bases at V and 4 bases at J, with 19 bases in the middle. This CDR3 has 16 residues. The part of the CDR3 DNA that was read is TGTGCCAGCAGTGCCCCCAGAGACAGTGTCGGCACTGAA. Its translation: CASSAPRDSVGTE. The whole CDR3 is CASSAPRDSVGTEAFF.

This clone has ten or more counts. The CDR3 end falls 3 residues outside the read, so it is completed with the germline J gene. V usage is TRBV19 and J usage is TRBJ1-2; a weak D match, TRBD1 (6 bases). The CDR3 contains 13 residues. Looked up from germline, CDR1 is LNHDA and CDR2 is SQIVND (reference sequence). V shed 9 bases and J shed 4 bases, with 15 bases lying between them. This CDR3 reads CASQPTGSYGYTF. CDR3 DNA, as far as it was read: TGTGCCAGCCAACCAACAGGGTCCTATGGC.

In its sample, this clone is medium-sized. The read ends 3 residues before the CDR3 terminus; that terminus is restored from the germline J gene. The chain combines TRBV29-1 with TRBJ2-3, with 10 bases matching TRBD2. The junction had 14 bases not matched to a gene; V was cut back by 4 bases and J by 1 base. Germline V gene data show CDR1 as SQVTM and CDR2 as ANQGSEA. CDR3 size: 18 residues. The part of the CDR3 DNA that was read is TGCAGCGTTGGGTCCCCTTTTAGCGGGAGGTCTCGCACAGATACG. The encoded protein is CSVGSPFSGRSRTDT. The complete CDR3 reads CSVGSPFSGRSRTDTQYF.